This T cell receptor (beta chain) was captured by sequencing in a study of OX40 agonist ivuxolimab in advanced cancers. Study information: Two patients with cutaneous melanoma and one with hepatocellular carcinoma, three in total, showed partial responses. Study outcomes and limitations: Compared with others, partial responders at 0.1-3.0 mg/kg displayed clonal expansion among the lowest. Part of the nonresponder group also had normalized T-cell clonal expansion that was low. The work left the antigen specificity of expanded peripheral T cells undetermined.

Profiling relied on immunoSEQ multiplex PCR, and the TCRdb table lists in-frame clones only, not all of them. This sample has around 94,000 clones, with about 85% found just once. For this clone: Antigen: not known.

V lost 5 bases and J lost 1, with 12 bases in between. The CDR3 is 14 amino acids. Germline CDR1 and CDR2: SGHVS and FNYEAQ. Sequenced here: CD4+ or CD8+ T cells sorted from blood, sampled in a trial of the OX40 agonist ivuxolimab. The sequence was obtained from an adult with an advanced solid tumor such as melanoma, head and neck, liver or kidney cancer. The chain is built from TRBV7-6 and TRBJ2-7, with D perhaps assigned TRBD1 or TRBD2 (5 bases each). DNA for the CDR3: TGTGCCAGCAGCCGTCGGGGCAGTTCCTACGAGCAGTACTTC. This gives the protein CASSRRGSSYEQYF. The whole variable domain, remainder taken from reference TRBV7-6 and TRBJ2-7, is GAGVSQSPRYKVTKRGQDVALRCDPISGHVSLYWYRQALGQGPEFLTYFNYEAQQDKSGLPNDRFSAERPEGSISTLTIQRTEQRDSAMYRCASSRRGSSYEQYFGPGTRLTVT.